This entry lists 11 T cell receptor beta chains sequenced from one sample in a study of vaccination and CD4 T cells after COVID-19. No cognate antigen is known for these TCRs. The treatment: roughly 10-day PBMC culture with coronavirus spike peptide pools or control peptides (ViraFEST assay). The Oncomine TCR Beta short-read assay sequenced DNA from cultured CD4+ T cells. TCRdb recomputed calls from the PCR reads with MiXCR, one row per CDR3 protein. The repertoire consists of approximately 20,000 distinct CDR3 sequences, with under 55% occurring once and the leading ten covering approximately 4.6%. The sequencing sample was made of CD4+ T cells from blood, cultured in vitro. The receptors come from a human donor who had recovered from COVID-19.

This clonotype has more than one count but fewer than ten. V gene TRBV20-1 combines with J gene TRBJ1-1; no reliable D call. The V gene's germline CDR1 is DFQATT and CDR2 SNEGSKA (reference sequence). CDR3 length equals 15 residues. Trimming stripped 0 bases from V and 0 bases from J, with 11 bases between. CDR3 amino acids: CSARDRNRLNTEAFF. In nucleotides, the CDR3 is TGCAGTGCTAGAGATCGTAACAGATTGAACACTGAAGCTTTCTTT.

The V and J genes are TRBV6-1 and TRBJ1-1; no clear D. Trimming left V 7 bases short and J 2 bases short, with 14 bases between. This CDR3 is built from 14 residues. Per germline, CDR1 MNHNS and CDR2 SASEGT. The CDR3 reads CASTFSMGNTEAFF. DNA of the CDR3: TGTGCCAGCACCTTCAGTATGGGCAACACTGAAGCTTTCTTT.

The rearrangement links TRBV6-2 or TRBV6-3 to TRBJ1-2, with D perhaps TRBD1 (5 bases). V lost 6 bases and J lost 4, with 9 bases in between. The CDR3 extends over 12 amino acids. CDR1 and CDR2 from the germline V gene are MNHEY and SVGEGT. The CDR3 reads CASSRDGYGYTF. CDR3 DNA: TGTGCCAGCAGCAGGGACGGCTATGGCTACACCTTC.

This clonotype was detected a few times. This sequence joins TRBV6-5 and TRBJ1-3, with D maybe TRBD1 (6 bases). CDR3 length: 14 amino acids. V was shortened by 4 bases and J by 0 bases, with 7 bases between the two germline ends. Germline-derived CDR1 and CDR2 are MNHEY and SVGAGI. The CDR3 bases are TGTGCCAGCAGTTGGACAGTCTCTGGAAACACCATATATTTT. Amino acids: CASSWTVSGNTIYF.

This clonotype was counted a few times. The chain links TRBV20-1 to TRBJ1-3, with 12 bases aligning to TRBD1. Germline V gene lookup returns CDR1 DFQATT and CDR2 SNEGSKA (reference sequence). V trimming: 5 bases; J trimming: 5 bases; junction bases outside the gene matches: 7. This CDR3 spans 15 amino acids. The CDR3 DNA sequence: TGCAGTGCTCTACCGGGACAGGGGGCTAGAAACACCATATATTTT. It is translated as CSALPGQGARNTIYF.

The J gene is TRBJ2-2, the V gene TRBV28; D call uncertain. The CDR3 runs 13 residues. Trimming took 8 bases from V and 1 from J, leaving 8 bases between them. Germline CDR1 reads MDHEN; CDR2 reads SYDVKM. The CDR3 DNA sequence: TGTGCCAGCTTTCACAGGAACACCGGGGAGCTGTTTTTT. It specifies CASFHRNTGELFF.

This clonotype showed up just a few times. The chain has TRBV6-1 and TRBJ2-2, with 10 positions matching TRBD1. V trimming: 7 bases; J trimming: 5 bases; junction bases outside the gene matches: 10. The CDR3 covers 16 residues. Germline V gene sequence: CDR1 MNHNS, CDR2 SASEGT. As DNA, the CDR3 is TGTGCCAGCACTGACCGTTGGGGACAGGGGACCGGGGAGCTGTTTTTT. This encodes CASTDRWGQGTGELFF.

This chain links TRBV19 with TRBJ1-6; no clear D. The CDR3 is 15 amino acids. V was clipped by 4 bases and J by 9 bases, with 16 bases between them. Germline V gene lookup returns CDR1 LNHDA and CDR2 SQIVND (reference sequence). The CDR3 bases are TGTGCCAGTAGTAAAGGCACAGAATGGGGTTCACCCCTCCACTTT. Its protein product is CASSKGTEWGSPLHF.

This sequence joins TRBV24-1 and TRBJ2-1; 9 bases align to TRBD1. This CDR3 is 16 amino acids long. V gave up 2 bases and J gave up 8 bases; unmatched junction bases: 9. CDR1 and CDR2 from the germline V gene are KGHDR and SFDVKD. Here the CDR3 DNA reads TGTGCCACCAGTGATTCACAGGGGGACAGGGTCTATGAGCAGTTCTTC. Amino acid sequence: CATSDSQGDRVYEQFF.

This clonotype was recorded a few times. This chain joins TRBV6-1 and TRBJ1-2, with 7 positions matching TRBD1. V was pared by 4 bases and J by 5 bases, with 7 bases of the junction left unmatched. The CDR3 spans 14 residues. CDR1 is MNHNS and CDR2 is SASEGT in the germline V gene. CDR3 region: CASSGNRGSYGYTF. In DNA form, the CDR3 reads TGTGCCAGCAGTGGTAACAGGGGATCGTATGGCTACACCTTC.

The V gene is TRBV2, the J gene TRBJ1-2, with D possibly being TRBD1 (6 bases). This CDR3 contains 14 residues. CDR1 is SNHLY and CDR2 is FYNNEI in the germline V gene. Trimming left V 5 bases short and J 4 bases short, with 14 bases between. The CDR3 bases are TGTGCCAGCAGTAGTAGACAGGCTGGCTATGGCTACACCTTC. This codes for CASSSRQAGYGYTF.